The sequence of this TCR beta chain was determined in a study of beta chain features in type 1 diabetes. Germline lookup yields CDR1 LNHDA and CDR2 SQIVND (reference sequence). CDR3 length equals 17 residues. V shed 5 bases and J shed 2 bases, with 19 bases lying between them. All of the isolated RNA was reverse transcribed, so expressed TCRB transcripts were sequenced. Assay: immunoSEQ multiplex PCR; the TCRdb copy retains only in-frame clones and omits some. The table lists 300,000 to 450,000 clones, over 10% of them singletons, with 0.017% in the top ten. Points on this clone: Its specificity is not known.

Study outcomes and limitations: Short templates might get an advantage during PCR, and this would be equal in patients and controls. Patients with type 1 diabetes carried fewer insertions and had more deletions at their VDJ junctions.

This TCR was sampled from a man aged 18 to 29 in good health. Specimen: naive CD4+ T cells from blood. The chain employs TRBV19 and TRBJ1-5; tentatively, D is TRBD1 (6 bases). Written as DNA, the CDR3 is TGTGCCAGTAGTCCATCCCGGGGGGCGCGGGGCAATCAGCCCCAGCATTTT. It codes for CASSPSRGARGNQPQHF.